This TCR beta chain was recorded in a study of T cell responses to AZD1222 COVID-19 vaccine. Assay used: immunoSEQ multiplex PCR; TCRdb lists only in-frame clones, some missing. The sample holds 200,000 or so clones; approximately 95% are singletons and the top ten take about 1%. The CDR3 is made up of 13 amino acids. Germline V gene sequence: CDR1 SQVTM, CDR2 ANQGSEA. Between the trimmed V and J ends, which lost 4 bases and 4 bases, there was a span of 13 bases. V usage is TRBV29-1 and J usage is TRBJ1-1; TRBD1 is a possible D gene (5 bases). This material consisted of peripheral blood, taken 28 days after the second AZD1222 dose. The sequence was obtained from an adult who received the AZD1222 COVID-19 vaccine. The CDR3 loop reads CSVAGRVGTEAFF. The CDR3 coding sequence is TGCAGCGTTGCTGGCAGGGTTGGCACTGAAGCTTTCTTT.